What follows are 26 T cell receptor beta chains derived from one specimen sequenced in a study of blood T cell repertoires in COVID-19. The protocol was immunoSEQ multiplex PCR, while the TCRdb copy is restricted to in-frame clones and leaves out a portion. Among around 300,000 clones listed, around nine tenths were seen once. Material: PBMCs or T cells enriched from blood (not recorded which). The receptors were sampled from a woman in her forties who had recovered from COVID-19.

This sequence joins TRBV18 and TRBJ2-7; 8 nucleotides line up with TRBD2. The junction had 5 bases not matched to a gene; V was cut back by 0 bases and J by 4 bases. The germline V gene has CDR1 KGHSH and CDR2 LQKENI. This CDR3 region has 15 residues. The CDR3: CASSPPVAGLYEQYF. The CDR3 DNA reads as TGTGCCAGCTCACCACCCGTAGCGGGATTGTACGAGCAGTACTTC.

The rearrangement links TRBV4-3 to TRBJ2-7, with TRBD1 as a possible D gene (5 bases). In germline, CDR1 is LGHNA, CDR2 YSLEER. The CDR3 loop spans 15 amino acids. V dropped 0 bases and J dropped 2 bases, with 11 bases sitting between them. The CDR3 bases are TGCGCCAGCAGCCAAGATCCAAAGGGGACCTACGAGCAGTACTTC. It specifies CASSQDPKGTYEQYF.

In nucleotides, the CDR3 is TGTGCCAGCAGCGTAGCCCTTAAACCTACAGGCGCTGGGGCCAACGTCCTGACTTTC. Its protein product is CASSVALKPTGAGANVLTF. V gene TRBV9 combines with J gene TRBJ2-6, with a tentative D call TRBD1 (5 bases). This CDR3 spans 19 amino acids. CDR1 and CDR2 from the germline V gene are SGDLS and YYNGEE. Trimming left V 0 bases short and J 2 bases short, with 18 bases between. Complete variable domain (other parts from reference TRBV9 and TRBJ2-6): DSGVTQTPKHLITATGQRVTLRCSPRSGDLSVYWYQQSLDQGLQFLIQYYNGEERAKGNILERFSAQQFPDLHSELNLSSLELGDSALYFCASSVALKPTGAGANVLTFGAGSRLTVL.

The V call is TRBV19, the J call TRBJ1-4; possibly TRBD1 for D (6 bases). The germline V gene encodes CDR1 LNHDA and CDR2 SQIVND (reference sequence). Trimming removed 3 bases from V and 8 bases from J, with 16 bases in between. CDR3 length equals 15 residues. CDR3 protein: CASSISRDKREKLFF. The CDR3 nucleotides read TGTGCCAGTAGTATTTCACGGGACAAGAGAGAAAAACTGTTTTTT.

The gene calls are TRBV7-8 and TRBJ2-3; 8 positions match TRBD2. From germline, CDR1 is SGHVS and CDR2 FQNEAQ. Trimming at V came to 1 base and at J to 6 bases, leaving 6 bases not matched to a gene. The CDR3 runs to 15 residues. CDR3 DNA sequence: TGTGCCAGCAGCTTAGTCGGGGGGGGCCGGGATACGCAGTATTTT. This codes for CASSLVGGGRDTQYF. Full variable domain (outside the CDR3, taken from reference TRBV7-8 and TRBJ2-3): GAGVSQSPRYKVAKRGQDVALRCDPISGHVSLFWYQQALGQGPEFLTYFQNEAQLDKSGLPSDRFFAERPEGSVSTLKIQRTQQEDSAVYLCASSLVGGGRDTQYFGPGTRLTVL.

This rearrangement joins TRBV20-1 to TRBJ1-1; no firm D call. Germline CDR1 and CDR2: DFQATT and SNEGSKA (reference sequence). This CDR3 region has 11 residues. V was pared by 1 base and J by 4 bases, with 4 bases between. CDR3 nucleotides: TGCAGTGCTAGAGCGGGCACTGAAGCTTTCTTT. Translating gives CSARAGTEAFF.

The chain has TRBV5-4 and TRBJ2-3, with 8 bases matching TRBD1. CDR1 and CDR2 (germline): SGHNT, YYREEE (reference sequence). The CDR3 is 14 amino acids. Germline trimming cut 4 bases from V and 3 bases from J; bases unmatched to any gene: 4. The CDR3 region is CASSPGTGTDTQYF. The CDR3 DNA sequence: TGTGCCAGCAGCCCCGGGACAGGTACAGATACGCAGTATTTT.

This sequence joins TRBV6-2 or TRBV6-3 and TRBJ2-2; no reliable D call. This CDR3 region has 15 residues. Deletions cut 2 bases from V and 4 bases from J, with 11 bases between. CDR1 and CDR2 (germline): MNHEY, SVGEGT. CDR3 loop: CASSYERVSTGELFF. The CDR3 DNA reads TGTGCCAGCAGTTACGAGCGCGTAAGCACCGGGGAGCTGTTTTTT.

The V call is TRBV25-1, the J call TRBJ2-2; 11 nucleotides agree with TRBD1. This CDR3 contains 17 residues. Per the germline V gene, CDR1 is MGHDK and CDR2 is SYGVNS. The ends lost 4 bases at V and 2 bases at J; junction bases unmatched: 6. CDR3 sequence reads: CASSGRDRGSNTGELFF. Written as DNA, the CDR3 is TGTGCCAGCAGTGGGAGGGACAGGGGGAGTAACACCGGGGAGCTGTTTTTT. The whole variable domain, remainder taken from reference TRBV25-1 and TRBJ2-2, is EADIYQTPRYLVIGTGKKITLECSQTMGHDKMYWYQQDPGMELHLIHYSYGVNSTEKGDLSSESTVSRIRTEHFPLTLESARPSHTSQYLCASSGRDRGSNTGELFFGEGSRLTVL.

This clone showed up just a few times. This rearrangement joins TRBV6-4 to TRBJ1-5, with TRBD1 identical over 8 bases. V trimming: 2 bases; J trimming: 7 bases; junction bases outside the gene matches: 16. This CDR3 contains 18 residues. CDR1 and CDR2 (germline): MRHNA, SNTAGT. The CDR3 spells CASSDISGGGQGDQPQHF. The CDR3 DNA sequence: TGTGCCAGCAGTGACATAAGTGGGGGTGGACAGGGCGACCAGCCCCAGCATTTT.

The chain has TRBV21-1 and TRBJ1-2; the table's D gene call, TRBD1, was not cross checked with the DNA. TRBV21-1 is a pseudogene locus. The CDR3 covers 19 residues. The CDR3 spells CASSLRPPTGGATNYGYTF. In DNA, the CDR3 is TGTGCCAGCAGCTTACGACCTCCGACAGGGGGCGCAACTAACTATGGCTACACCTTC.

The rearrangement uses TRBV3-1 (or the pseudogene TRBV3-2) and TRBJ2-3, with 16 nucleotides matching TRBD2. V shed 5 bases and J 1 base; nucleotides not matched to a gene: 6. The germline V gene has CDR1 LGHDT and CDR2 YNNKEL (reference sequence). The length of the CDR3 is 18 residues. The CDR3 nucleotides are TGTGCCAGCAGCTCGGGACTAGCGGGAGGGGGGGGCACAGATACGCAGTATTTT. Its protein is CASSSGLAGGGGTDTQYF.

The chain links TRBV19 to TRBJ2-2; 10 bases agree with TRBD1. V was pared by 5 bases and J by 7 bases, with 10 bases of the junction left unmatched. Germline V lookup: CDR1 LNHDA, CDR2 SQIVND (reference sequence). The CDR3 covers 16 residues. DNA for the CDR3: TGTGCCAGTAGTTCACGGGACAGGGGAACGAACGGGGAGCTGTTTTTT. Translated, it gives CASSSRDRGTNGELFF.

The chain couples TRBV15 to TRBJ2-4, with TRBD2 identical over 12 bases. Germline trimming cut 6 bases from V and 1 base from J; bases unmatched to any gene: 7. The germline gives CDR1 LNHNV, CDR2 YYDKDF (reference sequence). The CDR3 runs 17 residues. This CDR3 reads CATSSTSGGWAKNIQYF. CDR3 DNA: TGTGCCACCAGTTCGACTAGCGGGGGTTGGGCCAAAAACATTCAGTACTTC.

There are a few counts of this clone. The genes are TRBV5-1 and TRBJ1-1, with D perhaps matching TRBD1 (6 bases). This CDR3 comprises 17 residues. From germline, CDR1 is SGHRS and CDR2 YFSETQ. The V end lost 4 bases, the J end lost 0 bases, and 19 bases lay between the germline ends. The chain's CDR3 is CASSPIGGGGMNTEAFF. The CDR3 DNA reads TGCGCCAGCAGCCCCATAGGGGGGGGCGGAATGAACACTGAAGCTTTCTTT. The variable domain in full, completed from reference TRBV5-1 and TRBJ1-1, reads KAGVTQTPRYLIKTRGQQVTLSCSPISGHRSVSWYQQTPGQGLQFLFEYFSETQRNKGNFPGRFSGRQFSNSRSEMNVSTLELGDSALYLCASSPIGGGGMNTEAFFGQGTRLTVV.

V gene TRBV4-2 combines with J gene TRBJ1-3; D unclear. Germline V gives CDR1 LGHNA, CDR2 YNFKEQ. This CDR3 contains 17 residues. Trimming shortened V by 0 bases and J by 4 bases, and 16 bases separated the two germline ends. The CDR3 here is CASSQDFRPNSGNTIYF. In DNA form, the CDR3 reads TGTGCCAGCAGCCAAGATTTTCGCCCAAACTCGGGAAACACCATATATTTT.

The chain joins TRBV2 to TRBJ2-5, with 7 bases identical to TRBD2. The V gene's germline CDR1 is SNHLY and CDR2 FYNNEI. CDR3 length: 15 amino acids. The J segment lost 4 bases and the V segment lost 7 bases, leaving 12 bases of the junction unmatched. The CDR3 is CASNPGGGGGETQYF. CDR3 coding DNA: TGTGCCAGCAACCCTGGGGGGGGAGGAGGAGAGACCCAGTACTTC.

The chain uses TRBV11-2 and TRBJ2-2; 7 positions agree with TRBD1. With V trimmed by 1 base and J by 5 bases, 4 bases remained unmatched. This CDR3 contains 15 residues. The germline gives CDR1 SGHAT, CDR2 FQNNGV. The CDR3 DNA reads as TGTGCCAGCAGCTTAGCAGGGGGTAATACCGGGGAGCTGTTTTTT. Amino acids: CASSLAGGNTGELFF.

The rearrangement uses TRBV9 and TRBJ2-1; tentative D call: TRBD1 (5 bases). V shed 2 bases and J shed 0 bases, with 12 bases lying between them. The CDR3 consists of 16 residues. Germline CDR1 and CDR2: SGDLS and YYNGEE. CDR3 coding DNA: TGTGCCAGCAGCGTGCAGGGTTCTAGCTCCTACAATGAGCAGTTCTTC. Amino acid sequence: CASSVQGSSSYNEQFF.

V and J are TRBV10-3 and TRBJ1-1; tentative D call: TRBD1 (6 bases). The CDR3 sequence is 13 residues long. Germline values: CDR1 ENHRY, CDR2 SYGVKD. With 6 bases removed from V and 1 base from J, the gap between germline ends came to 9 bases. CDR3 bases: TGTGCCATCAGCGCGGACAGGAACACTGAAGCTTTCTTT. Translating gives CAISADRNTEAFF.

V gene TRBV5-1 combines with J gene TRBJ1-2, with 10 bases aligning to TRBD1. This CDR3 comprises 18 residues. The V gene's germline CDR1 is SGHRS and CDR2 YFSETQ. V dropped 4 bases and J dropped 3; count of bases not matched to a gene: 15. The CDR3, as DNA: TGCGCCAGCAGCCCAACCGGGACAGGGGCTCGTTTGGACTATGGCTACACCTTC. Its protein product is CASSPTGTGARLDYGYTF.

This sequence joins TRBV5-1 and TRBJ2-1, with 8 bases fitting TRBD2. The CDR3 is 16 amino acids. The V and J ends lost 6 bases and 0 bases, in that order; junction bases with no gene match: 8. CDR1 is SGHRS, CDR2 YFSETQ, per germline. The CDR3 sequence is CASTPVAGSSYNEQFF. The CDR3, as DNA: TGCGCCAGCACCCCGGTAGCGGGAAGCTCCTACAATGAGCAGTTCTTC.

The rearrangement joins TRBV19 to TRBJ1-2, with 9 bases aligning to TRBD1. V gave up 6 bases and J gave up 1 base; unmatched junction bases: 3. The CDR3 consists of 14 residues. Germline CDR1 is LNHDA and CDR2 is SQIVND (reference sequence). CDR3 sequence (DNA): TGTGCCAGTAGGGGACAGGGAAATAACTATGGCTACACCTTC. Amino acids: CASRGQGNNYGYTF.

The rearrangement links TRBV7-8 to TRBJ1-2; no firm D call. Germline CDR1 SGHVS, CDR2 FQNEAQ. V lost 4 bases, J lost 2 bases, and 5 bases lay in between. The CDR3 contains 12 residues. The CDR3 protein is CASSWENYGYTF. CDR3 nucleotides: TGTGCCAGCAGCTGGGAGAACTATGGCTACACCTTC.

This clone has just a few counts. The J gene is TRBJ2-1, the V gene TRBV2, with D hard to call. V lost 8 bases, J lost 5 bases, and 7 bases lay in between. The CDR3 totals 11 residues. Per the germline V gene, CDR1 is SNHLY and CDR2 is FYNNEI. CDR3 residues: CASGLDNEQFF. The CDR3 DNA follows: TGTGCCAGCGGGCTCGACAATGAGCAGTTCTTC.

As concerns this clone: Within the sample, other DNA sequences also encode this same CDR3. The rearrangement joins TRBV9 to TRBJ2-1; perhaps TRBD2 as D (6 bases). Germline CDR1 and CDR2: SGDLS and YYNGEE. This CDR3 is 15 amino acids long. Trimming pared 0 bases from V and 2 bases from J, leaving 9 bases between. The chain's CDR3 is CASSVEGGPYNEQFF. For the CDR3, the DNA is TGTGCCAGCAGCGTAGAGGGAGGCCCCTACAATGAGCAGTTCTTC.